Listed below are T cell receptor beta chains from one sample, sequenced in a study of blood T cell repertoires in COVID-19. Profiled with immunoSEQ multiplex PCR; TCRdb holds only in-frame clones, not every one. Among 400,000 to 500,000 clones listed, around 87% were seen once. The sequenced material came from PBMCs or T cells enriched from blood (not recorded which). These receptors were taken from a woman between 40 and 50 years old who had recovered from COVID-19. Each CDR3 is given with its conserved first and last residue. The D gene is left open where the match is weak. Size tells how often a clone was seen (once, few, many) or the class of an expanded clone, and some rows leave it out.

v_call,d_call,clone_size,j_call,cdr3_nt,cdr3_aa
TRBV4-1,-,-,TRBJ1-2,TGCGCCAGCAGCCAAGATCATTGGACAGATAACTATGGCTACACCTTC,CASSQDHWTDNYGYTF
TRBV9,TRBD2,-,TRBJ2-2,TGTGCCAGCAGCAGCCGACTAGCCCCTATGAACACCGGGGAGCTGTTTTTT,CASSSRLAPMNTGELFF
TRBV19,TRBD2,-,TRBJ2-7,TGTGCCAGTAGCCTAGCGGGAGTCTACGAGCAGTACTTC,CASSLAGVYEQYF
TRBV10-3,TRBD2,-,TRBJ2-1,TGTGCCATCAGCGGACTAGCGGTAAGCTCCTACAATGAGCAGTTCTTC,CAISGLAVSSYNEQFF
TRBV7-2,-,few,TRBJ1-1,TGTGCCAGCAGCTTTTATCGGGGGAGCACTGAAGCTTTCTTT,CASSFYRGSTEAFF
TRBV5-4,TRBD1,once,TRBJ1-2,TGTGCCAGCAGCTTCGGACAGGGGGCGACCGGCTACACCTTC,CASSFGQGATGYTF
TRBV11-2,TRBD1,-,TRBJ2-7,TGTGCCAGCAGCTCCCGGACAGGGGAGTTGGGGCAGTACTTC,CASSSRTGELGQYF
TRBV27,TRBD2,-,TRBJ2-3,TGTGCCAGCAATTTTCTTAGCGGGGTTATGCTTAGCACAGATACGCAGTATTTT,CASNFLSGVMLSTDTQYF
TRBV10-1,-,once,TRBJ2-3,TGCGCCAGCAGTCCCCGCGGGGGCTCCGGGGGTGATACGCAGTATTTT,CASSPRGGSGGDTQYF
TRBV21-1,-,-,TRBJ2-7,TGTGCCAGCAGCAATTCTCCGGGACTAGCGGGAGGGAACTCCTACGAGCAGTACTTC,CASSNSPGLAGGNSYEQYF
TRBV10-3,-,once,TRBJ2-7,TGTGCCATCAGTGACCCCGTTGTGGTGCGAGTCTACGAGCAGTACTTC,CAISDPVVVRVYEQYF
TRBV30,TRBD2,-,TRBJ2-5,TGTGCCTCAGCGGGAGGGCAAGAGACCCAGTACTTC,CASAGGQETQYF